This T cell receptor (beta chain) was identified during a study of blood T cell repertoires in COVID-19. Germline lookup yields CDR1 MDHEN and CDR2 SYDVKM. The junction had 2 bases not matched to a gene; V was cut back by 1 base and J by 7 bases. The CDR3 runs to 15 residues. TCRdb's table, derived via immunoSEQ multiplex PCR, lists solely in-frame clones and lacks some. Among tens of thousands of clones listed, around 67% were seen once. Sample: peripheral blood. The clonotype comes from a human donor with acute or convalescent COVID-19. The donor label of this sample is uncertain. The chain joins TRBV28 to TRBJ1-6; 9 bases agree with TRBD1. The CDR3 loop reads CASSLYGTGNSPLHF. CDR3 nucleotide sequence: TGTGCCAGCAGTTTATACGGGACAGGGAATTCACCCCTCCACTTT.